The rows below give T cell receptor beta chains drawn from one sample of a study of blood T cell repertoires in COVID-19. Using immunoSEQ multiplex PCR, the repertoire was profiled, and TCRdb retains in-frame clones only, with some absent. Of some 270,000 clones in the sample, approximately 85% were seen once. Sample: PBMCs or T cells enriched from blood (not recorded which). These receptors were taken from a woman in her fifties or sixties with acute COVID-19. Both conserved end residues are part of each CDR3. The D gene is left open where the match is weak. Expanded clones are given a class, and other clones once, few, many or no size at all.

D gene: NA; V gene: TRBV5-1; clone size: NA; J gene: TRBJ2-3; CDR3 DNA: TGCGCCAGCAGCCCGGACACAACTAGCACAGATACGCAGTATTTT; CDR3 protein: CASSPDTTSTDTQYF
D gene: TRBD2; V gene: TRBV7-2; clone size: NA; J gene: TRBJ2-2; CDR3 DNA: TGTGCCAGCAGCGGGCGGACTAGCGAGAACGGGGAGCTGTTTTTT; CDR3 protein: CASSGRTSENGELFF
D gene: NA; V gene: TRBV11-2; clone size: NA; J gene: TRBJ2-5; CDR3 DNA: TGTGCCAGCAGCCTACATCCGGGGCCCGGGGGAGAGACCCAGTACTTC; CDR3 protein: CASSLHPGPGGETQYF
D gene: NA; V gene: TRBV7-9; clone size: NA; J gene: TRBJ1-2; CDR3 DNA: TGTGCCAGCAGCTTAGGGACAGCCCTTAACTATGGCTACACCTTC; CDR3 protein: CASSLGTALNYGYTF
D gene: TRBD1; V gene: TRBV2; clone size: NA; J gene: TRBJ1-4; CDR3 DNA: TGTGCCAGCAGTACGGGACAGGGAGAGGAAAAACTGTTTTTT; CDR3 protein: CASSTGQGEEKLFF
D gene: NA; V gene: TRBV4-1; clone size: NA; J gene: TRBJ1-2; CDR3 DNA: TGCGCCAGCAGCCAAGATCCCCAGGATTATGGCTACACCTTC; CDR3 protein: CASSQDPQDYGYTF
D gene: TRBD1; V gene: TRBV19; clone size: NA; J gene: TRBJ1-1; CDR3 DNA: TGTGCCAGTAGTCCGCGGACAGGGGTAACTGAAGCTTTCTTT; CDR3 protein: CASSPRTGVTEAFF
D gene: TRBD2; V gene: TRBV6-5; clone size: many; J gene: TRBJ2-2; CDR3 DNA: TGTGCCAGCAGTTACCGGCGGGGGGCCACCGGGGAGCTGTTTTTT; CDR3 protein: CASSYRRGATGELFF
D gene: TRBD1; V gene: TRBV6-4; clone size: NA; J gene: TRBJ1-1; CDR3 DNA: TGTGCCAGCAGTGTTACAGGGGAAACTGAAGCTTTCTTT; CDR3 protein: CASSVTGETEAFF
D gene: NA; V gene: TRBV12-5; clone size: NA; J gene: TRBJ1-1; CDR3 DNA: TGTGCTAGTGGTTTGGTTTCAGGCACTGAAGCTTTCTTT; CDR3 protein: CASGLVSGTEAFF
D gene: TRBD1; V gene: TRBV9; clone size: NA; J gene: TRBJ2-7; CDR3 DNA: TGTGCCAGCAGCGTGACAGGGGTCGAGGCTGGCCACGAGCAGTACTTC; CDR3 protein: CASSVTGVEAGHEQYF
D gene: TRBD1; V gene: TRBV19; clone size: NA; J gene: TRBJ1-2; CDR3 DNA: TGTGCCACTACTCAGATAGGGACAGCTTCTAACTATGGCTACACCTTC; CDR3 protein: CATTQIGTASNYGYTF
D gene: TRBD2; V gene: TRBV5-4; clone size: NA; J gene: TRBJ2-1; CDR3 DNA: TGTGCCATCCTGAAGTCGGTAGCGGGTAGTCCCAATGAGCAGTTCTTC; CDR3 protein: CAILKSVAGSPNEQFF
D gene: NA; V gene: TRBV3-1/TRBV3-2; clone size: NA; J gene: TRBJ1-4; CDR3 DNA: TGTGCCAGCAGCCGGGGAGCAACTAATGAAAAACTGTTTTTT; CDR3 protein: CASSRGATNEKLFF
D gene: NA; V gene: TRBV3-1/TRBV3-2; clone size: once; J gene: TRBJ1-1; CDR3 DNA: TGTGCCAGCAGCCATGGACAGTACACTGAAGCTTTCTTT; CDR3 protein: CASSHGQYTEAFF
D gene: NA; V gene: TRBV6-5; clone size: NA; J gene: TRBJ1-1; CDR3 DNA: TGTGCCAGCAGTTACTCAACACAGGGTGAGGCTTTCTTT; CDR3 protein: CASSYSTQGEAFF
D gene: NA; V gene: TRBV29-1; clone size: NA; J gene: TRBJ1-1; CDR3 DNA: TGCAGCGTTGCTTCGGGGAACACTGAAGCTTTCTTT; CDR3 protein: CSVASGNTEAFF
D gene: NA; V gene: TRBV6-2/TRBV6-3; clone size: NA; J gene: TRBJ1-6; CDR3 DNA: TGTGCCAGCAGTTACTCGGGTCTCCAGGCAAGCTCCTATAATTCACCCCTCCACTTT; CDR3 protein: CASSYSGLQASSYNSPLHF
D gene: TRBD2; V gene: TRBV4-2; clone size: NA; J gene: TRBJ2-1; CDR3 DNA: TGTGCCAGCAGCTCGCCGGGGAGCGGGGGGGCACATGAGCAGTTCTTC; CDR3 protein: CASSSPGSGGAHEQFF
D gene: NA; V gene: TRBV5-1; clone size: NA; J gene: TRBJ1-6; CDR3 DNA: TGCGCCAGCAGCTTGGGCCTCCAGGTGCAGGGCAATTCACCCCTCCACTTT; CDR3 protein: CASSLGLQVQGNSPLHF
D gene: TRBD1; V gene: TRBV7-2; clone size: NA; J gene: TRBJ1-6; CDR3 DNA: TGTGCCAGCAGCTCGGGACAGCTATATTCACCCCTCCACTTT; CDR3 protein: CASSSGQLYSPLHF
D gene: TRBD1; V gene: TRBV29-1; clone size: NA; J gene: TRBJ1-1; CDR3 DNA: TGCAGCGCTGGACAGGGGAGGGACACTGAAGCTTTCTTT; CDR3 protein: CSAGQGRDTEAFF
D gene: NA; V gene: TRBV19; clone size: NA; J gene: TRBJ1-3; CDR3 DNA: TGTGCCAGTAGATCCGGACAATTAACTGGAAACACCATATATTTT; CDR3 protein: CASRSGQLTGNTIYF
D gene: NA; V gene: TRBV18; clone size: NA; J gene: TRBJ1-1; CDR3 DNA: TGTGCCAGCTCACCGTCTGGGGGCGGTGAAGCTTTCTTT; CDR3 protein: CASSPSGGGEAFF
D gene: NA; V gene: TRBV19; clone size: few; J gene: TRBJ1-2; CDR3 DNA: TGTGCCAGTAGTATAGGGCAGCGGTTTTCAGCTAACTATGGCTACACCTTC; CDR3 protein: CASSIGQRFSANYGYTF
D gene: NA; V gene: TRBV9; clone size: NA; J gene: TRBJ2-7; CDR3 DNA: TGTGCCAGCAGCGTAGGAAGGGGCCTAGGTTACGAGCAGTACTTC; CDR3 protein: CASSVGRGLGYEQYF
D gene: NA; V gene: TRBV12-5; clone size: NA; J gene: TRBJ1-1; CDR3 DNA: TGTGCTAGTGGTCAGGGGCAGCTGAACACTGAAGCTTTCTTT; CDR3 protein: CASGQGQLNTEAFF
D gene: NA; V gene: TRBV6-1; clone size: NA; J gene: TRBJ1-1; CDR3 DNA: TGTGCCAGCAGTGAACGGGGGACCTACACTGAAGCTTTCTTT; CDR3 protein: CASSERGTYTEAFF
D gene: TRBD2; V gene: TRBV7-9; clone size: NA; J gene: TRBJ2-5; CDR3 DNA: TGTGCCAGCAGCTTTGCCGGGGGGGAGACCCAGTACTTC; CDR3 protein: CASSFAGGETQYF
D gene: TRBD1; V gene: TRBV10-3; clone size: once; J gene: TRBJ1-1; CDR3 DNA: TGTGCCATCAGTGAGTCCAAGGGGGCGATAGAAAACACTGAAGCTTTCTTT; CDR3 protein: CAISESKGAIENTEAFF
D gene: TRBD1; V gene: TRBV6-5; clone size: NA; J gene: TRBJ1-1; CDR3 DNA: TGTGCCAGCAGTTACTCGGAAAGGGGGCGAAGAACTGAAGCTTTCTTT; CDR3 protein: CASSYSERGRRTEAFF
D gene: NA; V gene: TRBV5-8; clone size: NA; J gene: TRBJ1-5; CDR3 DNA: TGTGCCAGCAGCTTCGGGAACTCCCTGGGGCCCCAGCATTTT; CDR3 protein: CASSFGNSLGPQHF
D gene: TRBD1; V gene: TRBV11-2; clone size: NA; J gene: TRBJ1-2; CDR3 DNA: TGTGCCAGCAGCCGACAGGGATACTATGGCTACACCTTC; CDR3 protein: CASSRQGYYGYTF
D gene: NA; V gene: TRBV7-9; clone size: NA; J gene: TRBJ1-4; CDR3 DNA: TGTGCCAGCAGCCCGCTCTGGACAGCTAATGAAAAACTGTTTTTT; CDR3 protein: CASSPLWTANEKLFF
D gene: NA; V gene: TRBV6-5; clone size: NA; J gene: TRBJ2-5; CDR3 DNA: TGTGCCAGCAGTCAGGGTTCCAGCCAAGAGACCCAGTACTTC; CDR3 protein: CASSQGSSQETQYF
D gene: NA; V gene: TRBV7-2; clone size: NA; J gene: TRBJ2-3; CDR3 DNA: TGTGCCAGCACCAGGGGTTTGGGGGCAGATACGCAGTATTTT; CDR3 protein: CASTRGLGADTQYF
D gene: TRBD1; V gene: TRBV15; clone size: NA; J gene: TRBJ2-7; CDR3 DNA: TGTGCCACCAAGCTGGACAGGGGAGGATACGAGCAGTACTTC; CDR3 protein: CATKLDRGGYEQYF
D gene: NA; V gene: TRBV30; clone size: NA; J gene: TRBJ2-1; CDR3 DNA: TGTGCCTGGAACGAGGGCGCTCGGTTCTTC; CDR3 protein: CAWNEGARFF
D gene: NA; V gene: TRBV7-2; clone size: NA; J gene: TRBJ1-2; CDR3 DNA: TGTGCCAGCAGCCCCCCTAAGGGACTCCGATGGAACTATGGCTACACCTTC; CDR3 protein: CASSPPKGLRWNYGYTF
D gene: TRBD2; V gene: TRBV25-1; clone size: NA; J gene: TRBJ2-3; CDR3 DNA: TGTGCCAGCAGTCTAGCGGGGGTAGATACGCAGTATTTT; CDR3 protein: CASSLAGVDTQYF
D gene: NA; V gene: TRBV1; clone size: NA; J gene: TRBJ1-2; CDR3 DNA: TGCACCAGCAGGTATGTGTGGGGGCGATGGCATGGCTACACCTTC; CDR3 protein: CTSRYVWGRWHGYTF